These 9 T cell receptor beta chains came from one sample sequenced in a study of beta chain features in type 1 diabetes. Whole-study results and caveats: Shortening of TCRB CDR3s, moderate but significant, appeared in all four CD4+ subsets of Type 1 diabetes patients.

Which antigens these TCRs recognize remains unknown. The investigators reverse transcribed all of the isolated RNA, so they sequenced expressed TCRB transcripts. Sequencing was performed with immunoSEQ multiplex PCR; in TCRdb, only in-frame clones are kept and a portion is missing. The profile covers about 280,000 clones, with about 15% appearing a single time and 0.015% to 0.019% taken by the ten largest. The specimen sequenced was naive CD4+ T cells from blood. Receptors originate from a man aged 18-30 years with type 1 diabetes.

This clone was picked up a small number of times. This chain uses TRBV28 with TRBJ2-7; TRBD1 agrees at 11 bases. The germline CDR1 and CDR2 sequences are MDHEN and SYDVKM. This CDR3 is 14 amino acids long. Losses at the gene ends were 6 bases for V and 4 bases for J; bases not matched to a gene: 5. CDR3 protein: CASRTGQGVYEQYF. CDR3 in DNA: TGTGCCAGCAGAACGGGACAGGGGGTTTACGAGCAGTACTTC.

In this sample, this clone turned up once. The V and J genes are TRBV7-6 and TRBJ2-1, with TRBD2 as a possible D gene (5 bases). Per germline, CDR1 SGHVS and CDR2 FNYEAQ. V lost 5 bases and J lost 6, with 11 bases in between. This CDR3 has 13 residues. This chain's CDR3 is CASSRGSGNEQFF. In DNA, the CDR3 is TGTGCCAGCAGCCGGGGTTCCGGCAATGAGCAGTTCTTC.

The chain employs TRBV6-1 and TRBJ2-5; 11 nucleotides line up with TRBD2. There are 13 residues in the CDR3. The V segment lost 8 bases and the J segment 4 bases; nucleotides outside the gene matches: 3. The germline CDR1 and CDR2 sequences are MNHNS and SASEGT. The CDR3 protein is CASRLAGGETQYF. CDR3 DNA: TGTGCCAGCCGCCTAGCGGGGGGAGAGACCCAGTACTTC.

The chain carries TRBV19 and TRBJ1-2, with D maybe TRBD1 (6 bases). V lost 3 bases to trimming and J lost 7 bases, with 12 bases between them. Germline V gene sequence: CDR1 LNHDA, CDR2 SQIVND (reference sequence). The CDR3 loop spans 13 amino acids. Written as DNA, the CDR3 is TGTGCCAGTAGTATGGGGGCCAGGGTTGGCTACACCTTC. Its translation is CASSMGARVGYTF.

CDR3 DNA: TGTGCCAGCAGTTACCCTAGACAGGGCCACTCCTACGAGCAGTACTTC. It is translated as CASSYPRQGHSYEQYF. The chain combines TRBV6-6 with TRBJ2-7; 7 bases fit TRBD1. Trimming removed 2 bases from V and 0 bases from J; junction bases left unmatched: 7. The germline V gene has CDR1 MNHNY and CDR2 SVGAGI (reference sequence). This CDR3 contains 16 residues.

This clone occurred a few times. The chain recombines TRBV1 with TRBJ2-6; the D segment call TRBD2 is taken from the table without a DNA check. TRBV1 is tagged as a pseudogene. The CDR3 is made up of 18 amino acids. CDR3 protein: CTSIRQTSGFSGANVLTF. In DNA form, the CDR3 reads TGCACCAGCATCCGACAGACTAGCGGGTTCTCTGGGGCCAACGTCCTGACTTTC.

The chain combines TRBV30 with TRBJ2-7; TRBD2 aligns across 9 bases. The CDR3 is 14 amino acids. Trimming removed 2 bases from V and 3 bases from J; junction bases left unmatched: 5. The germline V gene has CDR1 GTSNPN and CDR2 SVGIG (reference sequence). CDR3 bases: TGTGCCTGGAGTCGTAGCGGGAGTCACTACGAGCAGTACTTC. This encodes CAWSRSGSHYEQYF.

This sequence joins TRBV28 and TRBJ1-6; possibly TRBD1 for D (6 bases). V was clipped by 4 bases and J by 9 bases, with 19 bases between them. There are 16 residues in the CDR3. Germline lookup yields CDR1 MDHEN and CDR2 SYDVKM. This chain's CDR3 is CASSSAGVFPLSPLHF. CDR3 bases: TGTGCCAGCAGTTCGGCAGGGGTCTTTCCGCTTTCACCCCTCCACTTT. Full variable domain (remainder filled in from reference TRBV28 and TRBJ1-6): DVKVTQSSRYLVKRTGEKVFLECVQDMDHENMFWYRQDPGLGLRLIYFSYDVKMKEKGDIPEGYSVSREKKERFSLILESASTNQTSMYLCASSSAGVFPLSPLHFGNGTRLTVT.

This clone has more than one count but fewer than ten. The rearrangement links TRBV5-1 to TRBJ2-3; TRBD2 matches at 8 bases. Germline V gene lookup returns CDR1 SGHRS and CDR2 YFSETQ. The CDR3 sequence is 14 residues long. V shed 7 bases, J shed 4 bases, and the junction held 8 bases outside the gene matches. CDR3 coding DNA: TGCGCCAGCCGGCCGGGGGGGCCTGCAGATACGCAGTATTTT. Translation: CASRPGGPADTQYF. Filled out from reference TRBV5-1 and TRBJ2-3, the complete variable domain reads KAGVTQTPRYLIKTRGQQVTLSCSPISGHRSVSWYQQTPGQGLQFLFEYFSETQRNKGNFPGRFSGRQFSNSRSEMNVSTLELGDSALYLCASRPGGPADTQYFGPGTRLTVL.